The 26 T cell receptor beta chains given below trace back to one sample, sequenced in a study of shared T cell receptors in the human thymus. Repertoires were generated with immunoSEQ multiplex PCR, while TCRdb's copy carries only in-frame clones and drops some. The sample lists approximately 490,000 clones, roughly 74% occurring once. This same sample was also taken into another study, of human thymus T cells.

What was sequenced was thymocytes. Receptor source: a boy under two years old with a congenital heart defect.

The chain employs TRBV5-6 and TRBJ2-5; 7 bases align to TRBD1. The CDR3 length is 16 residues. CDR1 is SGHDT and CDR2 is YYEEEE in the germline V gene. J gave up 1 base and V 5 bases, and 11 bases lay outside the gene matches. CDR3 in amino acids: CASSTRTGISQETQYF. As DNA, the CDR3 is TGTGCCAGCAGTACTCGGACAGGTATCAGCCAAGAGACCCAGTACTTC.

This sequence joins TRBV27 and TRBJ2-3, with D possibly being TRBD2 (5 bases). This CDR3 region has 15 residues. Trimming left V 7 bases short and J 3 bases short, with 17 bases between. Germline values: CDR1 MNHEY, CDR2 SMNVEV (reference sequence). The CDR3 DNA is TGTGCCAGCACCGAATGGCCCCCGGGGACAGATACGCAGTATTTT. Translation gives CASTEWPPGTDTQYF.

This rearrangement joins TRBV5-6 to TRBJ1-3; 7 bases fit TRBD1. Germline V gene data show CDR1 as SGHDT and CDR2 as YYEEEE. V shed 5 bases and J 7 bases; nucleotides not matched to a gene: 9. CDR3 length: 14 amino acids. The CDR3 reads CASRNGLQGNTIYF. The CDR3 nucleotides are TGTGCCAGCAGGAACGGATTACAGGGGAACACCATATATTTT.

The J gene is TRBJ2-7, the V gene TRBV19, with 14 bases lining up with TRBD2. The CDR3 extends over 16 amino acids. Germline lookup yields CDR1 LNHDA and CDR2 SQIVND (reference sequence). With 4 bases clipped from V and 5 bases from J, the junction kept 7 bases outside the gene matches. The CDR3 region is CASSRGLAGAGDEQYF. The DNA for the CDR3 is TGTGCCAGTAGTAGGGGACTAGCGGGAGCGGGGGACGAGCAGTACTTC.

Only one count was recorded for this clone. The chain employs TRBV2 and TRBJ2-3, with TRBD1 identical over 12 bases. V lost 9 bases to trimming and J lost 5 bases; unmatched junction nucleotides: 6. Germline V gives CDR1 SNHLY, CDR2 FYNNEI. There are 14 residues in the CDR3. The CDR3 nucleotides read TGTGCCAGGGGACAGGGGGCTTCGGGAGATACGCAGTATTTT. The encoded protein is CARGQGASGDTQYF.

This clone appeared a few times. The rearrangement uses TRBV5-6 and TRBJ2-5; no firm D call. V lost 4 bases, J lost 4 bases, and 5 bases lay in between. Germline assignment: CDR1 SGHDT and CDR2 YYEEEE. There are 11 residues in the CDR3. This CDR3 reads CASSRVETQYF. The CDR3 bases are TGTGCCAGCAGCCGGGTAGAGACCCAGTACTTC.

The chain is built from TRBV4-3 and TRBJ2-7; 9 nucleotides align to TRBD1. Unmatched junction bases numbered 10, after V lost 5 bases and J lost 5 bases. There are 15 residues in the CDR3. CDR1 and CDR2 from the germline V gene are LGHNA and YSLEER. CDR3 in DNA: TGCGCCAGCAGCTTTGCGGGGACAGGGTCCAACGAGCAGTACTTC. Translation: CASSFAGTGSNEQYF.

The chain links TRBV30 to TRBJ2-1; 13 bases are shared with TRBD2. This CDR3 contains 17 residues. Germline V gene lookup returns CDR1 GTSNPN and CDR2 SVGIG (reference sequence). V lost 7 bases to trimming and J lost 0 bases; unmatched junction nucleotides: 9. This CDR3 reads CAFYRTSGGNSYNEQFF. In DNA, the CDR3 is TGTGCCTTCTACCGGACTAGCGGGGGAAACTCCTACAATGAGCAGTTCTTC.

This clone was detected a few times. V is TRBV10-3 and J is TRBJ2-2; the match to TRBD1 covers 11 bases. CDR1 is ENHRY and CDR2 is SYGVKD in the germline V gene. J was trimmed by 3 bases and V by 10 bases; bases with no gene match: 10. The CDR3 sequence is 16 residues long. CDR3 protein: CATWAKGQGDTGELFF. The CDR3 DNA is TGTGCCACCTGGGCGAAGGGACAGGGGGACACCGGGGAGCTGTTTTTT.

The chain recombines TRBV14 with TRBJ2-2; 7 bases align to TRBD2. The V segment lost 3 bases and the J segment 3 bases; nucleotides outside the gene matches: 7. Germline CDR1 and CDR2: SGHDN and FVKESK. The CDR3 runs 16 residues. DNA for the CDR3: TGTGCCAGCAGCCACCACTTCAGCGGGGACACCGGGGAGCTGTTTTTT. Encoded protein: CASSHHFSGDTGELFF.

The chain joins TRBV4-2 to TRBJ1-4; D is uncertain. Trimming took off 0 bases at V and 6 bases at J, with 11 bases between the two ends. This CDR3 has 15 amino acids. CDR1 is LGHNA and CDR2 is YNFKEQ in the germline V gene. The CDR3 DNA is TGTGCCAGCAGCCAAGAGGGAGGATCCGATGAAAAACTGTTTTTT. Encoded protein: CASSQEGGSDEKLFF.

V usage is TRBV5-1 and J usage is TRBJ2-7; 8 bases align to TRBD2. V was pared by 0 bases and J by 6 bases, with 8 bases of the junction left unmatched. Germline CDR1 and CDR2: SGHRS and YFSETQ. The CDR3 spans 15 residues. CDR3 loop: CASSLEAGGFLEQYF. Written as DNA, the CDR3 is TGCGCCAGCAGCTTGGAGGCGGGAGGCTTCCTCGAGCAGTACTTC. The full variable domain, its missing parts supplied by reference TRBV5-1 and TRBJ2-7, is KAGVTQTPRYLIKTRGQQVTLSCSPISGHRSVSWYQQTPGQGLQFLFEYFSETQRNKGNFPGRFSGRQFSNSRSEMNVSTLELGDSALYLCASSLEAGGFLEQYFGPGTRLTVT.

The V call is TRBV29-1, the J call TRBJ2-5, with 10 positions matching TRBD1. The J call may be wrong; the DNA end is better matched by TRBJ2-7. The CDR3 runs 15 residues. Germline V gene data show CDR1 as SQVTM and CDR2 as ANQGSEA. DNA for the CDR3: TGCAGCGCAGAGACAGGGGGCGAGGTGGGGTACGAGCAGTACTTC. Its protein product is CSAETGGEVGYEQYF.

The rearrangement joins TRBV28 to TRBJ2-7; TRBD1 matches 9 bases. Germline assignment: CDR1 MDHEN and CDR2 SYDVKM. The CDR3 sequence is 16 residues long. V lost 4 bases, J lost 4 bases, and 11 bases stayed unmatched. In DNA, the CDR3 is TGTGCCAGCAGTTCTAGATCCGGGACAGGGAAATACGAGCAGTACTTC. As protein: CASSSRSGTGKYEQYF.

This clone was detected a few times. This chain uses TRBV4-1 with TRBJ2-2; tentatively, D is TRBD2 (5 bases). The V gene's germline CDR1 is MGHRA and CDR2 YSYEKL. The V end was cut by 1 base, the J end by 6 bases, with 12 bases between. There are 15 residues in the CDR3. The CDR3 here is CASSQARVGSGELFF. CDR3 nucleotide sequence: TGCGCCAGCAGCCAAGCGAGGGTAGGGTCCGGGGAGCTGTTTTTT.

This clone was picked up one time. This chain uses TRBV28 with TRBJ1-1; the D is unclear. This CDR3 has 13 amino acids. The V end lost 8 bases, the J end lost 6 bases, and 16 bases lay between the germline ends. Germline lookup yields CDR1 MDHEN and CDR2 SYDVKM. The CDR3 here is CASLRIPPPEAFF. DNA of the CDR3: TGTGCCAGCCTTAGAATCCCCCCCCCTGAAGCTTTCTTT.

This clone occurred once. V and J are TRBV6-5 and TRBJ1-3; TRBD1 might be the D (6 bases). The CDR3 has 14 amino acids. Germline V gene lookup returns CDR1 MNHEY and CDR2 SVGAGI. Deletions cut 6 bases from V and 4 bases from J, with 13 bases between. The CDR3 spells CASRTTGTGNTIYF. For the CDR3, the DNA is TGTGCCAGCAGGACCACAGGGACCGGAAACACCATATATTTT.

The V and J genes are TRBV25-1 and TRBJ2-7; D gene ambiguous. Between the trimmed V and J ends, which lost 3 bases and 5 bases, there was a span of 14 bases. The CDR3 spans 14 residues. Germline V CDR1 and CDR2: MGHDK, SYGVNS. The CDR3 DNA reads as TGTGCCAGCAGTGATGTAACTGAGCGAGACGAGCAGTACTTC. Its translation is CASSDVTERDEQYF.

The rearrangement links TRBV28 to TRBJ2-1; the D gene is possibly TRBD1 (6 bases). Germline assignment: CDR1 MDHEN and CDR2 SYDVKM. This CDR3 contains 17 residues. The V end lost 3 bases, the J end lost 5 bases, and 20 bases lay between the germline ends. The CDR3 region has the DNA TGTGCCAGCAGTTTGAAACCCGGGACACCATACAACAATGAGCAGTTCTTC. Protein product: CASSLKPGTPYNNEQFF.

The J gene is TRBJ2-7, the V gene TRBV6-5, with D possibly TRBD1 on 5 matching bases. The V end was cut by 5 bases, the J end by 3 bases, with 17 bases between. The CDR3 covers 15 residues. Per the germline V gene, CDR1 is MNHEY and CDR2 is SVGAGI. The CDR3 bases are TGTGCCAGCAGTACCAGGGCATGGGGTATCTACGAGCAGTACTTC. It encodes CASSTRAWGIYEQYF.

The chain is built from TRBV29-1 and TRBJ2-7, with TRBD1 matching 7 bases. Germline trimming cut 0 bases from V and 1 base from J; bases unmatched to any gene: 12. Germline V lookup: CDR1 SQVTM, CDR2 ANQGSEA. The CDR3 length is 17 residues. The DNA for the CDR3 is TGCAGCGTTGAAGATCATCAGAAGGGACAGCGTTCCTACGAGCAGTACTTC. Amino acids: CSVEDHQKGQRSYEQYF.

This clone has more than one count but fewer than ten. The chain joins TRBV10-2 to TRBJ1-1, with 9 bases matching TRBD1. There are 14 residues in the CDR3. V gave up 7 bases and J gave up 1 base; unmatched junction bases: 4. Germline V CDR1 and CDR2: WSHSY, SAAADI. The CDR3 region has the DNA TGCGCCAGCACCGGGACAGGGAAGAACACTGAAGCTTTCTTT. Protein sequence: CASTGTGKNTEAFF.

This clone was counted between two and nine times. The chain is built from TRBV5-4 and TRBJ2-1, with 10 bases lining up with TRBD2. Losses at the gene ends were 4 bases for V and 15 bases for J; bases not matched to a gene: 13. Germline V lookup: CDR1 SGHNT, CDR2 YYREEE (reference sequence). This CDR3 comprises 14 residues. This chain's CDR3 is CASSTGTSAPSGFF. The DNA for the CDR3 is TGTGCCAGCAGCACCGGGACTAGCGCCCCGAGTGGGTTCTTC.

The chain recombines TRBV5-5 with TRBJ2-7; 7 bases match TRBD1. With 0 bases clipped from V and 3 bases from J, the junction kept 3 bases outside the gene matches. This CDR3 contains 14 residues. Germline V CDR1 and CDR2: SGHKS, YYEKEE (reference sequence). The CDR3 DNA sequence: TGTGCCAGCAGCTTGGGGACAGGTCGCTACGAGCAGTACTTC. Encoded protein: CASSLGTGRYEQYF.

This clone appeared a few times. V and J are TRBV5-1 and TRBJ2-3; no firm D call. The CDR3 covers 14 residues. The germline CDR1 and CDR2 sequences are SGHRS and YFSETQ. V lost 2 bases, J lost 2 bases, and 9 bases lay in between. CDR3 sequence: CASSFAAATDTQYF. CDR3 in DNA: TGCGCCAGCAGCTTCGCGGCGGCCACAGATACGCAGTATTTT.

The sample holds a few counts of this clone. The rearrangement uses TRBV4-1 and TRBJ2-1, with 7 bases lining up with TRBD1. V shed 1 base and J 2 bases; nucleotides not matched to a gene: 8. The CDR3 covers 17 residues. From germline, CDR1 is MGHRA and CDR2 YSYEKL. The DNA for the CDR3 is TGCGCCAGCAGCCAAGCTATGACAGGGCCTCCCTACAATGAGCAGTTCTTC. It specifies CASSQAMTGPPYNEQFF.